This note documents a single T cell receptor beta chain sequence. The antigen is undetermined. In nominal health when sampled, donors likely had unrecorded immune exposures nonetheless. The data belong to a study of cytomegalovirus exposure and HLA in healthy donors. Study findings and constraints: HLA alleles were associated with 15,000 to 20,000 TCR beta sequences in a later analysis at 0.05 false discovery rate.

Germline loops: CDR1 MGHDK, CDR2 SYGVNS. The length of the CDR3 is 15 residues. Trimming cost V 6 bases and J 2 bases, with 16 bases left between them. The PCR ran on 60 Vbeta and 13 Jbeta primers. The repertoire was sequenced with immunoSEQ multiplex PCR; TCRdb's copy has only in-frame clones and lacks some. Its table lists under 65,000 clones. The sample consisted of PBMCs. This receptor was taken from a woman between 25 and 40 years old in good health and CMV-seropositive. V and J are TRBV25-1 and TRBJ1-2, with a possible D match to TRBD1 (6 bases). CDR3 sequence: CASRTGNGQNYGYTF. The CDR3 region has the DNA TGTGCCAGCAGGACAGGCAACGGCCAAAACTATGGCTACACCTTC.